Presented here are 20 T cell receptor beta chains from one specimen sequenced in a study of cytomegalovirus exposure and HLA in healthy donors. Sequenced by immunoSEQ multiplex PCR; TCRdb stores in-frame clones only, minus some. The table shows around 130,000 clones, with roughly nine tenths occurring only once. Sequencing input: PBMCs. These receptors all stem from a man aged 25 to 40 in good health and CMV-seronegative.

There are a few counts of this clone. This chain connects TRBV2 to TRBJ2-7; TRBD1 matches at 9 bases. The CDR3 has 16 amino acids. Losses at the gene ends were 7 bases for V and 3 bases for J; bases not matched to a gene: 13. The germline gives CDR1 SNHLY, CDR2 FYNNEI. This CDR3 is CASTQGAGTGSYEQYF. CDR3 nucleotides: TGTGCCAGCACCCAAGGTGCCGGGACAGGGAGCTACGAGCAGTACTTC.

The chain employs TRBV6-1 and TRBJ2-7; unclear D gene. The CDR3 totals 13 residues. V was pared by 4 bases and J by 0 bases, with 7 bases between. Germline CDR1 is MNHNS and CDR2 is SASEGT. CDR3: CASSVVSSYEQYF. For the CDR3, the DNA is TGTGCCAGCAGTGTCGTCAGCTCCTACGAGCAGTACTTC.

The CDR3 sequence is CASSLGDPNTGELFF. The DNA of the CDR3 is TGCGCCAGCAGCTTGGGAGATCCTAACACCGGGGAGCTGTTTTTT. The genes are TRBV5-1 and TRBJ2-2; D ambiguous. V was trimmed by 0 bases and J by 2 bases, leaving 8 bases between them. Germline loops: CDR1 SGHRS, CDR2 YFSETQ. CDR3 length: 15 residues.

This clone was seen a handful of times. The V call is TRBV11-2, the J call TRBJ2-7, with D possibly TRBD1 on 5 matching bases. Germline-derived CDR1 and CDR2 are SGHAT and FQNNGV. The CDR3 spans 10 residues. V was shortened by 8 bases and J by 7 bases, with 9 bases between the two germline ends. Here the CDR3 reads CASGHGEQYF. For the CDR3, the DNA is TGTGCCAGCGGACACGGGGAGCAGTACTTC.

The rearrangement joins TRBV5-6 to TRBJ1-5; D might be TRBD1 (5 bases). CDR3 length equals 15 residues. Germline lookup yields CDR1 SGHDT and CDR2 YYEEEE. Trimming pared 0 bases from V and 7 bases from J, leaving 14 bases between. As DNA, the CDR3 is TGTGCCAGCAGCTTGGCTCTGGCAGGGCGACAGCCCCAGCATTTT. It yields the protein CASSLALAGRQPQHF.

This sequence joins TRBV4-1 and TRBJ1-4; D might be TRBD1 (5 bases). Germline V lookup: CDR1 MGHRA, CDR2 YSYEKL. The CDR3 extends over 15 amino acids. V was shortened by 4 bases and J by 5 bases, with 14 bases between the two germline ends. The CDR3 reads CASSPRGGTNEKLFF. The CDR3 bases are TGCGCCAGCAGCCCTCGGGGGGGTACCAATGAAAAACTGTTTTTT.

This clone showed up just once. The chain couples TRBV18 to TRBJ2-7, with 8 nucleotides matching TRBD1. Germline CDR1 and CDR2: KGHSH and LQKENI. The length of the CDR3 is 15 residues. V lost 0 bases, J lost 3 bases, and 4 bases stayed unmatched. CDR3 sequence reads: CASSPPGQARYEQYF. The CDR3 nucleotides are TGTGCCAGCTCACCACCGGGACAGGCCCGCTACGAGCAGTACTTC. Filled out from reference TRBV18 and TRBJ2-7, the complete variable domain reads NAGVMQNPRHLVRRRGQEARLRCSPMKGHSHVYWYRQLPEEGLKFMVYLQKENIIDESGMPKERFSAEFPKEGPSILRIQQVVRGDSAAYFCASSPPGQARYEQYFGPGTRLTVT.

V usage is TRBV2 and J usage is TRBJ1-5; TRBD1 matches 11 bases. Germline V lookup: CDR1 SNHLY, CDR2 FYNNEI. The ends lost 8 bases at V and 1 base at J; junction bases unmatched: 7. This CDR3 comprises 16 residues. The CDR3 bases are TGTGCCAGCTTTCTGGGGACAGGGGGAAGCAATCAGCCCCAGCATTTT. Amino acid sequence: CASFLGTGGSNQPQHF.

Points on this clone: The sample contains more than one DNA sequence encoding this CDR3. The chain has TRBV9 and TRBJ1-5; D perhaps matches TRBD1 (6 bases). Germline CDR1 is SGDLS and CDR2 is YYNGEE. The CDR3 totals 15 residues. Trimming shortened V by 0 bases and J by 4 bases, and 11 bases separated the two germline ends. This CDR3 is CASSVGGGPNQPQHF. CDR3 nucleotide sequence: TGTGCCAGCAGCGTAGGGGGGGGCCCGAATCAGCCCCAGCATTTT.

A single count supports this clone. This chain uses TRBV9 with TRBJ2-7; 11 nucleotides align to TRBD1. Germline CDR1 reads SGDLS; CDR2 reads YYNGEE. The CDR3 has 15 residues. V shed 4 bases and J 4 bases; nucleotides not matched to a gene: 7. CDR3 sequence (DNA): TGTGCCAGCAGCAACGGACAGGGGGCGCAGTACGAGCAGTACTTC. Translated, it gives CASSNGQGAQYEQYF.

This rearrangement joins TRBV5-1 to TRBJ2-1; 10 positions agree with TRBD1. Germline CDR1 reads SGHRS; CDR2 reads YFSETQ. CDR3 size: 19 residues. Unmatched junction bases numbered 9, after V lost 0 bases and J lost 0 bases. The CDR3 sequence: CASSLEGTGVLSSYNEQFF. The CDR3 coding sequence is TGCGCCAGCAGCTTGGAGGGGACAGGGGTCCTAAGCTCCTACAATGAGCAGTTCTTC.

J is TRBJ1-3 and V is TRBV2; the match to TRBD1 covers 7 bases. CDR3 length equals 14 residues. CDR1 SNHLY and CDR2 FYNNEI come from the germline V gene. V shed 6 bases and J 4 bases; nucleotides not matched to a gene: 6. CDR3 loop: CASREGQFGNTIYF. CDR3 nucleotide sequence: TGTGCCAGCAGAGAGGGACAGTTCGGAAACACCATATATTTT.

The chain links TRBV10-3 to TRBJ2-5, with D perhaps TRBD1 (7 bases). Trimming took off 10 bases at V and 2 bases at J, with 11 bases between the two ends. CDR1 is ENHRY, CDR2 SYGVKD, per germline. This CDR3 region has 12 residues. The CDR3 DNA is TGTGCCAGCGGGACAGCTCAAGAGACCCAGTACTTC. It specifies CASGTAQETQYF.

V and J are TRBV9 and TRBJ1-1; 7 bases map to TRBD1. The CDR3 covers 16 residues. With V trimmed by 0 bases and J by 1 base, 6 bases remained unmatched. Germline V gene sequence: CDR1 SGDLS, CDR2 YYNGEE. The CDR3 reads CASSVDPSGGNTEAFF. The CDR3 DNA follows: TGTGCCAGCAGCGTAGACCCCTCAGGGGGGAACACTGAAGCTTTCTTT.

The chain joins TRBV14 to TRBJ2-2; no clear D. V lost 2 bases and J 1 base, leaving 2 bases between the germline ends. The CDR3 is made up of 13 amino acids. Per the germline V gene, CDR1 is SGHDN and CDR2 is FVKESK. DNA of the CDR3: TGTGCCAGCAGCCAACAGAACACCGGGGAGCTGTTTTTT. The encoded protein is CASSQQNTGELFF.

The chain couples TRBV4-1 to TRBJ2-7; possible D gene TRBD2, 6 bases. Germline values: CDR1 MGHRA, CDR2 YSYEKL. The CDR3 is 15 amino acids. Deletions cut 2 bases from V and 0 bases from J, with 11 bases between. CDR3 residues: CASSQPGLASYEQYF. The DNA for the CDR3 is TGCGCCAGCAGCCAACCGGGACTTGCCTCCTACGAGCAGTACTTC.

The chain employs TRBV5-6 and TRBJ2-7, with 8 bases matching TRBD1. V gave up 3 bases and J gave up 3 bases; unmatched junction bases: 2. CDR1 is SGHDT, CDR2 YYEEEE, per germline. The CDR3 has 13 amino acids. The CDR3, as DNA: TGTGCCAGCAGCTCGGACAGGGACTACGAGCAGTACTTC. This sequence encodes CASSSDRDYEQYF. Variable domain in full (rest from reference TRBV5-6 and TRBJ2-7): DAGVTQSPTHLIKTRGQQVTLRCSPKSGHDTVSWYQQALGQGPQFIFQYYEEEERQRGNFPDRFSGHQFPNYSSELNVNALLLGDSALYLCASSSDRDYEQYFGPGTRLTVT.

The chain is built from TRBV10-1 and TRBJ2-3; 7 bases are a match to TRBD1. The CDR3 is 15 residues long. The junction had 7 bases not matched to a gene; V was cut back by 6 bases and J by 1 base. Per germline, CDR1 WNHNN and CDR2 SYGVQD (reference sequence). The DNA for the CDR3 is TGCGCCAGCAGCCCCGGACAGGTGGGCACAGATACGCAGTATTTT. This codes for CASSPGQVGTDTQYF.

The chain joins TRBV5-6 to TRBJ1-5, with TRBD1 identical over 11 bases. J lost 7 bases, V lost 0 bases, and 6 bases had no gene match. The length of the CDR3 is 16 residues. The germline gives CDR1 SGHDT, CDR2 YYEEEE. The CDR3 spells CASSLAGQGADQPQHF. CDR3 coding DNA: TGTGCCAGCAGCTTGGCCGGACAGGGGGCGGACCAGCCCCAGCATTTT.

The chain has TRBV5-4 and TRBJ2-7; 7 bases match TRBD2. The germline V gene has CDR1 SGHNT and CDR2 YYREEE (reference sequence). CDR3 length equals 14 residues. The trim removed 4 bases at V and 3 bases at J, leaving 7 bases unmatched. Written as DNA, the CDR3 is TGTGCCAGCAGCGACGGACTAGTTCTCTACGAGCAGTACTTC. It codes for CASSDGLVLYEQYF. The variable domain in full, with the rest retrieved from reference TRBV5-4 and TRBJ2-7, is ETGVTQSPTHLIKTRGQQVTLRCSSQSGHNTVSWYQQALGQGPQFIFQYYREEENGRGNFPPRFSGLQFPNYSSELNVNALELDDSALYLCASSDGLVLYEQYFGPGTRLTVT.